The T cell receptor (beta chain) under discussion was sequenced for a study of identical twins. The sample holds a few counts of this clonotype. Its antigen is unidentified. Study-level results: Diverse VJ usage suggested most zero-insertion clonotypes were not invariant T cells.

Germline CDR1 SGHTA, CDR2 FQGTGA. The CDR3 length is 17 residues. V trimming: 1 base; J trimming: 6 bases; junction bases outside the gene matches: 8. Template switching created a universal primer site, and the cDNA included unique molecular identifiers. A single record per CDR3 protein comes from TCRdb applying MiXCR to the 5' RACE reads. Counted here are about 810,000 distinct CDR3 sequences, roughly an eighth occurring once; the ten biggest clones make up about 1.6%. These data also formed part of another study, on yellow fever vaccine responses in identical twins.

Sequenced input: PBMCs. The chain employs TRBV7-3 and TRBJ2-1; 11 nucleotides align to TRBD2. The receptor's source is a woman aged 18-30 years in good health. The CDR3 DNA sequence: TGTGCCAGCAGCTTAAAAGGGACTAGCGGAAGTCGCAATGAGCAGTTCTTC. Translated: CASSLKGTSGSRNEQFF.